The clone carrying this T cell receptor (beta chain) was seen only a few times. MiXCR, run by TCRdb on the RACE reads, gives a single entry per CDR3 protein. The sample contains roughly 100,000 distinct CDR3 sequences, around 34% of which appear only once. As to time point: patch test 3, about 24 weeks after DPC sensitization. Stated treatment: therapeutic diphenylcyclopropenone sensitization with weekly scalp DPC. The CDR3 runs to 14 residues. Trimming left V 4 bases short and J 0 bases short, with 10 bases between. The germline V gene encodes CDR1 SGDLS and CDR2 YYNGEE. This entry comes from a study of human T cells and chemical hapten exposure.

The V gene is TRBV9, the J gene TRBJ1-2, with D possibly TRBD1 on 5 matching bases. The receptor's source is a middle-aged man with alopecia areata. Some clones in this sample may be carry-over from other donors' samples. Sequencing used whole blood, obtained in connection with sensitization to the hapten diphenylcyclopropenone (DPC). The CDR3 region has the DNA TGTGCCAGCAGCTACGGGGGGTCTAACTATGGCTACACCTTC. Its protein product is CASSYGGSNYGYTF.